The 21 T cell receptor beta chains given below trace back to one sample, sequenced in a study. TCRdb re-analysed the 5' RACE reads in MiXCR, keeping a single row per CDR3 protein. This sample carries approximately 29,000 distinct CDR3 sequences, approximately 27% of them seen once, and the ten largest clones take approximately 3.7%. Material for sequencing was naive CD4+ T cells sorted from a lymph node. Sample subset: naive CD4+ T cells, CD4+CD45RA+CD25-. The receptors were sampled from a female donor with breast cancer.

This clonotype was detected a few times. CDR3 sequence (DNA): TGTGCCAGCAGCCAAGCTCGAGGGGTCAGCGTAAGGCAGTTCTTC. It yields the protein CASSQARGVSVRQFF. The V and J genes are TRBV4-2 and TRBJ2-1, with D perhaps assigned TRBD1 or TRBD2 (5 bases each). Germline V gives CDR1 LGHNA, CDR2 YNFKEQ. This CDR3 is 15 amino acids long. Trimming took 1 base from V and 12 from J, leaving 19 bases between them.

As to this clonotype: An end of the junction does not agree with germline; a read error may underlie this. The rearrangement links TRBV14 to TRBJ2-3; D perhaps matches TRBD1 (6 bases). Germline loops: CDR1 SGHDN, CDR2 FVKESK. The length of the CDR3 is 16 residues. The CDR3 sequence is CASGHLKYTGTDTQYF. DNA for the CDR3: TGTGCCAGCGGCCATCTTAAATACACAGGGACAGATACGCAGTATTTT.

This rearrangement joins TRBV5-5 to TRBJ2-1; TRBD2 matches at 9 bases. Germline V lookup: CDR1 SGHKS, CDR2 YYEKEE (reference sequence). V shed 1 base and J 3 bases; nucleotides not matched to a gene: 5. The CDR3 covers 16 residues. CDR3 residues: CASSLSGGRVYNEQFF. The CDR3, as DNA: TGTGCCAGCAGCTTGAGTGGCGGGAGGGTCTACAATGAGCAGTTCTTC.

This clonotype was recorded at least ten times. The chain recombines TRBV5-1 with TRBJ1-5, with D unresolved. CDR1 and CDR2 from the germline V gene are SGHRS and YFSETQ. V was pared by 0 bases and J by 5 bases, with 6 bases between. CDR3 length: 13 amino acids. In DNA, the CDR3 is TGCGCCAGCAGCTTGGACCGAGATCAGCCCCAGCATTTT. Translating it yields CASSLDRDQPQHF.

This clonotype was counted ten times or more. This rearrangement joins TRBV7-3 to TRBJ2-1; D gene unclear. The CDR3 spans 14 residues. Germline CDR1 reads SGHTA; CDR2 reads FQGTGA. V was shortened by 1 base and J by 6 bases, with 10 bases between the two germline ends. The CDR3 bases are TGTGCCAGCAGCTTAAACTGGGGTTTCAATGAGCAGTTCTTC. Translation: CASSLNWGFNEQFF. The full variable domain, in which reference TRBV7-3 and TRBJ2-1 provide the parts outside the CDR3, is GAGVSQTPSNKVTEKGKYVELRCDPISGHTALYWYRQSLGQGPEFLIYFQGTGAADDSGLPNDRFFAVRPEGSVSTLKIQRTERGDSAVYLCASSLNWGFNEQFFGPGTRLTVL.

DNA of the CDR3: TGCGCCAGCAGCACCGACGAATTTCAACGCACCTACAATGAGCAGTTCTTC. It yields the protein CASSTDEFQRTYNEQFF. The chain carries TRBV5-1 and TRBJ2-1; unclear D gene. The V and J ends lost 4 bases and 2 bases respectively, with 19 bases between them. The CDR3 spans 17 residues. Germline V gives CDR1 SGHRS, CDR2 YFSETQ.

Written as DNA, the CDR3 is TGCAGTGCTGGACAGGGTACTTACGAGCAGTACTTC. Protein product: CSAGQGTYEQYF. This chain links TRBV20-1 with TRBJ2-7, with TRBD1 matching over 8 bases. In germline, CDR1 is DFQATT, CDR2 SNEGSKA (reference sequence). CDR3 length: 12 residues. V shed 5 bases, J shed 4 bases, and the junction held 4 bases outside the gene matches.

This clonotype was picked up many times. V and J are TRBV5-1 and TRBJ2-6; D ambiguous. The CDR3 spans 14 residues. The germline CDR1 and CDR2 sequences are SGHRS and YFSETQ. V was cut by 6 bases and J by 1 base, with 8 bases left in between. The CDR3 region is CASNVVSGANVLTF. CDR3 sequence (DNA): TGCGCCAGCAACGTGGTTTCTGGGGCCAACGTCCTGACTTTC.

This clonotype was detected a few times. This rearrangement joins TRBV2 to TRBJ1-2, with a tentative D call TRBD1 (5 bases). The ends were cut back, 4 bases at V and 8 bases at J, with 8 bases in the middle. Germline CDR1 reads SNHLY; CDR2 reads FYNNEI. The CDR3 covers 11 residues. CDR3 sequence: CASSGGDGYTF. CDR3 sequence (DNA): TGTGCCAGCAGTGGAGGGGACGGCTACACCTTC.

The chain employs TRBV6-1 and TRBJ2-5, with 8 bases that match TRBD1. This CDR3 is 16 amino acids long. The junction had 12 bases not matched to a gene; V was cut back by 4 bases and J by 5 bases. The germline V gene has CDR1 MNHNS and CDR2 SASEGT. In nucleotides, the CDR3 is TGTGCCAGCAGTGGAGGACAGGGCCCCTTCCAGGAGACCCAGTACTTC. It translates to CASSGGQGPFQETQYF.

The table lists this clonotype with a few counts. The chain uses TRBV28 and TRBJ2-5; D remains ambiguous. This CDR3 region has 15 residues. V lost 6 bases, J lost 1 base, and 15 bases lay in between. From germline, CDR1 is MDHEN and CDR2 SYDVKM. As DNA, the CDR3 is TGTGCCAGCAGCCCCCAACGGCGGTTCCAAGAGACCCAGTACTTC. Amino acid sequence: CASSPQRRFQETQYF. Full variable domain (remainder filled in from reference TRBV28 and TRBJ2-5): DVKVTQSSRYLVKRTGEKVFLECVQDMDHENMFWYRQDPGLGLRLIYFSYDVKMKEKGDIPEGYSVSREKKERFSLILESASTNQTSMYLCASSPQRRFQETQYFGPGTRLLVL.

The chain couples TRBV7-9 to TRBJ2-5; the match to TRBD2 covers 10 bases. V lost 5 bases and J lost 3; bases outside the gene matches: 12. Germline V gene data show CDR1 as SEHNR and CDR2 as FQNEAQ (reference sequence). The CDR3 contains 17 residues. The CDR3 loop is CASSPPSGSVREETQYF. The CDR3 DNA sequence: TGTGCCAGCAGCCCCCCTAGCGGGAGTGTACGGGAAGAGACCCAGTACTTC. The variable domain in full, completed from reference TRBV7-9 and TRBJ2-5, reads DTGVSQNPRHKITKRGQNVTFRCDPISEHNRLYWYRQTLGQGPEFLTYFQNEAQLEKSRLLSDRFSAERPKGSFSTLEIQRTEQGDSAMYLCASSPPSGSVREETQYFGPGTRLLVL.

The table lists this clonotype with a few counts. The DNA of the CDR3 is TGCAGTGGAGAGACCCAGTACTTC. Residues: CSGETQYF. This chain joins TRBV20-1 and TRBJ2-5; D gene unclear. The germline CDR1 and CDR2 sequences are DFQATT and SNEGSKA (reference sequence). The CDR3 is made up of 8 amino acids. V lost 7 bases and J lost 4, with 1 base in between.

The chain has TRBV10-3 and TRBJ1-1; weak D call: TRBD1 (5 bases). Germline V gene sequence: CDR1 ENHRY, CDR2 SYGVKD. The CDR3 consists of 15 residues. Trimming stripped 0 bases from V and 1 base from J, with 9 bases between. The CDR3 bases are TGTGCCATCAGTGAGTCGGGGGAGGCGAACACTGAAGCTTTCTTT. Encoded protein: CAISESGEANTEAFF.

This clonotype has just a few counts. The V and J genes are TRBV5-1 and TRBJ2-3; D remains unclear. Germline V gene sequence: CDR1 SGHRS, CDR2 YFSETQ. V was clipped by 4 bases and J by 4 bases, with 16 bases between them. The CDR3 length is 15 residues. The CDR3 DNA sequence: TGCGCCAGCAGCCTGACCCCCACGGCGGCAGATACGCAGTATTTT. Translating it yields CASSLTPTAADTQYF.

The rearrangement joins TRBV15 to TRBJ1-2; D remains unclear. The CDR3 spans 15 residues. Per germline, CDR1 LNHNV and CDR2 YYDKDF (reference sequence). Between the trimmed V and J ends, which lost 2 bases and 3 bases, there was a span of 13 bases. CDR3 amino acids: CATSRSRSSYYGYTF. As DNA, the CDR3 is TGTGCCACCAGCAGAAGTAGGAGCAGTTACTATGGCTACACCTTC.

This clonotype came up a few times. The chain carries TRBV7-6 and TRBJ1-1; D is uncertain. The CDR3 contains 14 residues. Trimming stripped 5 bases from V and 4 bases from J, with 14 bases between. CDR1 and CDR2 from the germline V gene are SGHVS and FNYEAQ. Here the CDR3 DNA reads TGTGCCAGCAGCCGGACCGCGTGGGGCACTGAAGCTTTCTTT. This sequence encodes CASSRTAWGTEAFF.

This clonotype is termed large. For the CDR3, the DNA is TGTGCCAGCAGTTTTCCCTGGTGGCGGGAGAGCACAGATACGCAGTATTTT. Residues: CASSFPWWRESTDTQYF. V is TRBV12-3 or TRBV12-4 and J is TRBJ2-3, with 7 bases that match TRBD2. Losses at the gene ends were 3 bases for V and 0 bases for J; bases not matched to a gene: 9. CDR3 size: 17 residues.

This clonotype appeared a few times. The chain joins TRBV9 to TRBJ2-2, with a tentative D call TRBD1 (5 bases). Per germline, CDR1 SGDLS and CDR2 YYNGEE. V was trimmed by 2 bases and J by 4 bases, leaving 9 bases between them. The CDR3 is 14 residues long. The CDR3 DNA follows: TGTGCCAGCAGCGTTGGGGCTTCCACCGGGGAGCTGTTTTTT. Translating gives CASSVGASTGELFF.

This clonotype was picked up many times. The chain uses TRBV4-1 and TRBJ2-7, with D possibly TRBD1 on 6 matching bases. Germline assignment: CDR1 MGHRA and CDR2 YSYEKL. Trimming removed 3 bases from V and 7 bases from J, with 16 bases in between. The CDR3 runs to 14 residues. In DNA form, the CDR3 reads TGCGCCAGCAGCCATCAGGGGCTAGGTGATGAGCAGTACTTC. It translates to CASSHQGLGDEQYF.

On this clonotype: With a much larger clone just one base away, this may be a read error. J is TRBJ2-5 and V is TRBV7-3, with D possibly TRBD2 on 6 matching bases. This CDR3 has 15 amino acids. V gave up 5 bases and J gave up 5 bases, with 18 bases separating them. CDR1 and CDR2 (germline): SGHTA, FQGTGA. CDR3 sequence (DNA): TGTGCCAGCAGCCTTAGCGGTCAGAACGTGGAGACCCAGTACTTC. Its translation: CASSLSGQNVETQYF.